Below, 11 T cell receptor beta chains from the same sample are listed, as sequenced in a study of blood T cells in healthy people across ages. PCR was performed a second time for about 6 to 11 cycles using a sample-barcoded 5' primer and a J-beta primer mix. TCRdb redid the calling of the 5' RACE reads with MiXCR, one entry per CDR3 protein. Here the sample spans about 780,000 distinct CDR3 sequences, 60% to 80% being singletons. The sequencing sample was made of blood. These receptors were obtained from a man under 40 in good health.

The chain recombines TRBV27 with TRBJ2-7; the match to TRBD2 covers 7 bases. The CDR3 runs 15 residues. Per germline, CDR1 MNHEY and CDR2 SMNVEV (reference sequence). The V and J ends lost 6 bases and 6 bases, in that order; junction bases with no gene match: 14. The CDR3 protein is CASRPVGGIDAEQYF. DNA for the CDR3: TGTGCCAGCAGACCGGTCGGGGGGATCGATGCCGAGCAGTACTTC.

The chain is built from TRBV7-2 and TRBJ1-1; D is unresolved. Germline CDR1 reads SGHTA; CDR2 reads FQGNSA. This CDR3 region has 13 residues. V lost 7 bases, J lost 7 bases, and 16 bases lay in between. The CDR3 spells CASTSPGRSEAFF. The CDR3 DNA reads as TGTGCCAGCACCTCACCCGGAAGGAGTGAAGCTTTCTTT.

The J gene is TRBJ2-7, the V gene TRBV7-2; 8 bases are a match to TRBD2. This CDR3 contains 15 residues. Trimming took 1 base from V and 3 from J; bases not matched to a gene: 5. CDR1 and CDR2 (germline): SGHTA, FQGNSA. This chain's CDR3 is CASSLGAGGFYEQYF. The CDR3 DNA reads as TGTGCCAGCAGCTTAGGGGCGGGGGGCTTCTACGAGCAGTACTTC.

This clonotype came up many times. The CDR3 nucleotides are TGTGCCAGCAGCCTCGGACAGGGCAATCAGCCCCAGCATTTT. This codes for CASSLGQGNQPQHF. This sequence joins TRBV12-3 or TRBV12-4 and TRBJ1-5; TRBD1 aligns across 7 bases. The CDR3 loop spans 14 amino acids. Trimming cost V 6 bases and J 2 bases; bases outside gene matches: 4.

This clonotype was found a few times. The chain has TRBV11-1 and TRBJ2-1, with 11 bases lining up with TRBD1. The CDR3 totals 15 residues. V was clipped by 1 base and J by 7 bases; unmatched bases: 3. Germline lookup yields CDR1 SGHAT and CDR2 FQDESV (reference sequence). CDR3 bases: TGTGCCAGCAGCTTAGGGACAGGGGGCTTGAATGAGCAGTTCTTC. It is translated as CASSLGTGGLNEQFF. Based on the CDR3 plus reference TRBV11-1 and TRBJ2-1, the full variable domain is EAEVAQSPRYKITEKSQAVAFWCDPISGHATLYWYRQILGQGPELLVQFQDESVVDDSQLPKDRFSAERLKGVDSTLKIQPAELGDSAMYLCASSLGTGGLNEQFFGPGTRLTVL.

The chain has TRBV4-3 and TRBJ1-5; 8 bases are a match to TRBD1. The V gene's germline CDR1 is LGHNA and CDR2 YSLEER. V shed 2 bases, J shed 3 bases, and the junction held 3 bases outside the gene matches. This CDR3 contains 15 residues. The CDR3 region has the DNA TGCGCCAGCAGCCAAACTCAGGGGGCCAATCAGCCCCAGCATTTT. Amino acids: CASSQTQGANQPQHF.

This chain joins TRBV14 and TRBJ2-1, with 9 bases matching TRBD1. The V and J ends lost 3 bases and 7 bases, in that order; junction bases with no gene match: 13. The V gene's germline CDR1 is SGHDN and CDR2 FVKESK. The CDR3 consists of 17 residues. The CDR3 coding sequence is TGTGCCAGCAGCCATAACCCCGGGACAGGGAGTCGAAATGAGCAGTTCTTC. It yields the protein CASSHNPGTGSRNEQFF.

This chain joins TRBV2 and TRBJ1-4; D might be TRBD1 (5 bases). Germline loops: CDR1 SNHLY, CDR2 FYNNEI. Trimming shortened V by 3 bases and J by 12 bases, and 14 bases separated the two germline ends. The CDR3 totals 13 residues. The DNA of the CDR3 is TGTGCCAGCAGTGAGTCGACCCAAGGGGAACTGTTTTTT. Protein: CASSESTQGELFF.

The chain joins TRBV7-2 to TRBJ2-6; a possible D gene is TRBD2 (6 bases). The length of the CDR3 is 17 residues. Looked up from germline, CDR1 is SGHTA and CDR2 is FQGNSA. Trimming removed 3 bases at V and 2 bases at J, with 14 bases between. The CDR3 spells CASSLLLGGAGANVLTF. DNA for the CDR3: TGTGCCAGCAGCTTGCTCCTCGGAGGGGCTGGGGCCAACGTCCTGACTTTC. Based on the CDR3 plus reference TRBV7-2 and TRBJ2-6, the full variable domain is GAGVSQSPSNKVTEKGKDVELRCDPISGHTALYWYRQSLGQGLEFLIYFQGNSAPDKSGLPSDRFSAERTGGSVSTLTIQRTQQEDSAVYLCASSLLLGGAGANVLTFGAGSRLTVL.

The V call is TRBV7-2, the J call TRBJ2-7; D may be TRBD2 (6 bases). This CDR3 is built from 15 residues. Germline CDR1 and CDR2: SGHTA and FQGNSA. The germline V and J ends were trimmed by 5 bases and 7 bases, with 21 bases remaining between them. DNA of the CDR3: TGTGCCAGCAGCCTCGGACGGGGGAGTACGACGGAGCAGTACTTC. It is translated as CASSLGRGSTTEQYF.

In DNA form, the CDR3 reads TGCGCCAGCAACCCCGGGGGGGACAATTACAATGAGCAGTTCTTC. Amino acids: CASNPGGDNYNEQFF. The V and J genes are TRBV5-1 and TRBJ2-1; 8 positions agree with TRBD2. Trimming at V came to 6 bases and at J to 4 bases, leaving 9 bases not matched to a gene. This CDR3 comprises 15 residues. Germline loops: CDR1 SGHRS, CDR2 YFSETQ.